These 24 T cell receptor beta chains share one sample of origin, sequenced in a study of Graves' ophthalmopathy and Graves' hyperthyroidism. Amplified material comprised TCR beta CDR3 regions derived from RNA transcripts. Second-round multiplex PCR came after a first-round RT-PCR that employed HTBI primers. TCRdb fed the multiplex PCR reads into MiXCR, producing one record per CDR3 protein. Of about 1.2 million distinct CDR3 sequences listed, roughly 35% are singletons. The sequenced sample was peripheral blood or thyroid tissue (not recorded which). The receptors derive from an adult man with Graves' hyperthyroidism.

This clonotype was detected a few times. The V and J genes are TRBV5-1 and TRBJ2-7; 9 bases match TRBD1. Germline trimming cut 2 bases from V and 7 bases from J; bases unmatched to any gene: 10. CDR1 and CDR2 (germline): SGHRS, YFSETQ. This CDR3 is built from 15 residues. The CDR3 here is CASSLKDRGLGEQYF. The CDR3 DNA reads TGCGCCAGCAGCTTAAAGGACAGGGGTTTGGGGGAGCAGTACTTC.

This clonotype was recorded many times. The chain has TRBV19 and TRBJ1-5, with 7 bases aligning to TRBD1. Germline assignment: CDR1 LNHDA and CDR2 SQIVND (reference sequence). The CDR3 runs 13 residues. V shed 6 bases, J shed 6 bases, and the junction held 5 bases outside the gene matches. CDR3 coding DNA: TGTGCCAGTAGCGAACAGGGGAGTCAGCCCCAGCATTTT. Protein sequence: CASSEQGSQPQHF.

The V and J genes are TRBV7-9 and TRBJ1-1; D remains unclear. The CDR3 is made up of 14 amino acids. The germline gives CDR1 SEHNR, CDR2 FQNEAQ (reference sequence). Trimming pared 0 bases from V and 8 bases from J, leaving 13 bases between. CDR3 coding DNA: TGTGCCAGCAGCTTAGCGCTGGGCAGAAAAGAAGCTTTCTTT. The encoded protein is CASSLALGRKEAFF.

V usage is TRBV5-4 and J usage is TRBJ2-7; 8 bases agree with TRBD2. Germline loops: CDR1 SGHNT, CDR2 YYREEE (reference sequence). Trimming took 0 bases from V and 2 from J; bases not matched to a gene: 13. CDR3 length equals 18 residues. The CDR3 here is CASSLERTRPGLAYEQYF. Here the CDR3 DNA reads TGTGCCAGCAGCTTGGAGCGTACAAGGCCGGGACTAGCCTACGAGCAGTACTTC.

The table lists this clonotype with a few counts. The chain employs TRBV5-5 and TRBJ1-2, with 8 positions matching TRBD1. CDR3 size: 16 residues. V lost 4 bases, J lost 4 bases, and 12 bases stayed unmatched. Germline V gives CDR1 SGHKS, CDR2 YYEKEE (reference sequence). CDR3 sequence reads: CASSHNPSTGGYGYTF. CDR3 coding DNA: TGTGCCAGCAGCCACAACCCCTCTACAGGGGGCTATGGCTACACCTTC.

This clonotype occurred a few times. This clone may be a read error of a much larger clone one base away. V and J are TRBV19 and TRBJ1-6, with D possibly matching TRBD1 (6 bases). In germline, CDR1 is LNHDA, CDR2 SQIVND (reference sequence). The CDR3 loop spans 14 amino acids. V lost 8 bases and J 7 bases, leaving 15 bases between the germline ends. The CDR3 loop reads CASAVTGNNSPLHF. CDR3 sequence (DNA): TGTGCCAGTGCCGTTACAGGGAACAATTCACCCCTCCACTTT.

Remarks on this clonotype: This may stem from a read error, because a much larger clone lies one nucleotide away. As DNA, the CDR3 is TGCGGTGCTGGGTCCGGGACAGGGAGCTCCTATAATTCACCCCTCCACTTT. It is translated as CGAGSGTGSSYNSPLHF. V and J are TRBV20-1 and TRBJ1-6; 9 nucleotides align to TRBD1. Germline-derived CDR1 and CDR2 are DFQATT and SNEGSKA (reference sequence). This CDR3 is 17 amino acids long.

This clonotype was recorded many times. This sequence joins TRBV5-5 and TRBJ1-1; 7 positions agree with TRBD1. The germline CDR1 and CDR2 sequences are SGHKS and YYEKEE (reference sequence). There are 15 residues in the CDR3. J gave up 1 base and V 5 bases, and 8 bases lay outside the gene matches. CDR3: CASRPQGQANTEAFF. The CDR3 DNA reads as TGTGCCAGCAGACCACAAGGACAGGCGAACACTGAAGCTTTCTTT.

The CDR3 nucleotides are TGTGCCAGCAGTATCCTCGGGGACTCTTCACCCCTCCACTTT. Translating it yields CASSILGDSSPLHF. This chain joins TRBV28 and TRBJ1-6; weak D call: TRBD1 (5 bases). The CDR3 has 14 residues. The V gene's germline CDR1 is MDHEN and CDR2 SYDVKM. Trimming took off 5 bases at V and 9 bases at J, with 14 bases between the two ends.

At least ten counts were recorded for this clonotype. The genes are TRBV12-3 or TRBV12-4 and TRBJ2-7; no definite D call. V was cut by 7 bases and J by 4 bases, with 11 bases left in between. This CDR3 region has 12 residues. The CDR3 DNA sequence: TGTGCCAGCACCACGAGGACGTACGAGCAGTACTTC. Residues: CASTTRTYEQYF.

V and J are TRBV12-3 or TRBV12-4 and TRBJ1-3; D is undetermined. The V and J ends lost 5 bases and 2 bases respectively, with 10 bases between them. The CDR3 extends over 14 amino acids. The CDR3 DNA follows: TGTGCCAGCAGTCGGAGCCCCCCTGGAAACACCATATATTTT. Translated, it gives CASSRSPPGNTIYF.

In this sample, this clonotype turned up once. V is TRBV29-1 and J is TRBJ1-3; 8 bases map to TRBD1. The CDR3 covers 13 residues. Per germline, CDR1 SQVTM and CDR2 ANQGSEA. V lost 6 bases and J lost 4; bases outside the gene matches: 5. CDR3 sequence: CSVGTGYGNTIYF. CDR3 sequence (DNA): TGCAGCGTCGGGACAGGTTACGGAAACACCATATATTTT.

Ten or more counts support this clonotype. This chain joins TRBV5-6 and TRBJ1-2; 9 positions match TRBD1. The CDR3 sequence is 14 residues long. Germline loops: CDR1 SGHDT, CDR2 YYEEEE. Unmatched junction bases numbered 2, after V lost 1 base and J lost 4 bases. In nucleotides, the CDR3 is TGTGCCAGCAGCTTGCGGGACAGGGCCTATGGCTACACCTTC. It translates to CASSLRDRAYGYTF.

In its sample, this clonotype was seen many times. This chain uses TRBV6-6 with TRBJ1-6; 8 positions agree with TRBD1. Germline CDR1 MNHNY, CDR2 SVGAGI (reference sequence). There are 14 residues in the CDR3. The V and J ends lost 0 bases and 14 bases, in that order; junction bases with no gene match: 6. The DNA for the CDR3 is TGTGCCAGCAGTTACTCGAGGGGACAGGAGTCCCTCCACTTT. It is translated as CASSYSRGQESLHF.

This clonotype was found many times. V gene TRBV15 combines with J gene TRBJ1-4; 10 bases match TRBD1. V lost 2 bases to trimming and J lost 0 bases; unmatched junction nucleotides: 18. CDR1 and CDR2 from the germline V gene are LNHNV and YYDKDF (reference sequence). This CDR3 has 22 residues. The DNA of the CDR3 is TGTGCCACCAGCAGACATGGCCCCCGGACAGGGGGACCTAAAGCAACTAATGAAAAACTGTTTTTT. Encoded protein: CATSRHGPRTGGPKATNEKLFF.

At least ten counts were recorded for this clonotype. V usage is TRBV7-2 and J usage is TRBJ2-7, with D perhaps TRBD1 (6 bases). Germline V gene lookup returns CDR1 SGHTA and CDR2 FQGNSA. The CDR3 totals 15 residues. V lost 2 bases, J lost 2 bases, and 13 bases lay in between. CDR3 in amino acids: CASSLTGQPPYEQYF. The CDR3 DNA sequence: TGTGCCAGCAGCTTAACCGGACAGCCTCCCTACGAGCAGTACTTC.

This clonotype was recorded a few times. The chain employs TRBV7-8 and TRBJ2-7; a weak D match, TRBD1 (5 bases). The CDR3 spans 15 residues. Trimming removed 5 bases from V and 4 bases from J, with 18 bases in between. Germline lookup yields CDR1 SGHVS and CDR2 FQNEAQ. The CDR3 reads CASSDKDPDTYEQYF. DNA for the CDR3: TGTGCCAGCAGCGATAAAGACCCGGACACTTACGAGCAGTACTTC.

The table lists this clonotype with a few counts. The rearrangement joins TRBV29-1 to TRBJ2-7; 12 nucleotides match TRBD2. The end of the DNA fits TRBJ2-1 better, so the J call may be wrong. The CDR3 runs to 14 residues. Looked up from germline, CDR1 is SQVTM and CDR2 is ANQGSEA. The CDR3 spells CSVELAGGTNEQFF. CDR3 in DNA: TGCAGCGTTGAGCTAGCGGGGGGGACCAATGAGCAGTTCTTC.

This clonotype has ten or more counts. This chain links TRBV11-2 with TRBJ2-7; D remains ambiguous. Trimming cost V 1 base and J 0 bases, with 10 bases left between them. Germline V gene lookup returns CDR1 SGHAT and CDR2 FQNNGV. The CDR3 extends over 15 amino acids. The CDR3 coding sequence is TGTGCCAGCAGCTTAGTCAACAGACCCTCCTACGAGCAGTACTTC. Amino acid sequence: CASSLVNRPSYEQYF.

This chain joins TRBV20-1 and TRBJ1-5; 10 bases match TRBD1. Germline CDR1 is DFQATT and CDR2 is SNEGSKA (reference sequence). V lost 3 bases and J lost 11; bases outside the gene matches: 16. The CDR3 totals 16 residues. The CDR3 DNA sequence: TGCAGTGCTAGCCGAGGGACAGGGGACCTGAGGGAGACCCAGCATTTT. Translated, it gives CSASRGTGDLRETQHF.

J is TRBJ1-5 and V is TRBV19, with D unclear. CDR3 length: 11 residues. The V end lost 5 bases, the J end lost 11 bases, and 10 bases lay between the germline ends. Per the germline V gene, CDR1 is LNHDA and CDR2 is SQIVND (reference sequence). CDR3 bases: TGTGCCAGTAGTTTTGGAGAGACCCAGCATTTT. This encodes CASSFGETQHF.

This chain uses TRBV11-2 with TRBJ2-7; possibly TRBD2 for D (8 bases). The V and J ends lost 6 bases and 6 bases respectively, with 15 bases between them. From germline, CDR1 is SGHAT and CDR2 FQNNGV. This CDR3 is 13 amino acids long. The CDR3 nucleotides are TGTGCCAGCAGAAGAGCGGGGGACAGCGAGCAGTACTTC. Protein sequence: CASRRAGDSEQYF.

DNA of the CDR3: TGTGCCAGCTCACGTGGATCTTCCTATGGCTACACCTTC. Translating it yields CASSRGSSYGYTF. This chain joins TRBV18 and TRBJ1-2; D not resolved. Germline CDR1 and CDR2: KGHSH and LQKENI. The germline V and J ends were trimmed by 4 bases and 4 bases, with 10 bases remaining between them. This CDR3 is 13 amino acids long.

This clonotype has just a few counts. The chain recombines TRBV19 with TRBJ1-1; D remains unclear. This CDR3 has 18 amino acids. Between the trimmed V and J ends, which lost 0 bases and 0 bases, there was a span of 17 bases. The germline CDR1 and CDR2 sequences are LNHDA and SQIVND (reference sequence). As DNA, the CDR3 is TGTGCCAGTAGTATAGATGGCCCCGCGAGAGTCATGAACACTGAAGCTTTCTTT. It encodes CASSIDGPARVMNTEAFF.